The sequence of this T cell receptor beta chain was determined in a study of regulatory T cells in long-lasting Graves disease (dated by TCRdb to about 2021). With regard to the full study: Patients with newly diagnosed Graves' disease had been on antithyroid drugs for under 3 months. Peripheral blood TCR sequencing and RNA sequencing compared persistent Graves' disease patients with newly diagnosed Graves' disease patients. The study was registered as a clinical trial and conducted in China. A total of approximately 35 samples underwent TCR sequencing: about 13 from persistent and roughly 20 from newly diagnosed Graves' disease patients.

V loses 1 base of germline sequence and J loses 2 bases, and the interval between the two ends is 11 bases. The CDR3 goes from the cysteine to the phenylalanine over 15 residues. The CDR3 DNA has 45 bases and is translated from base 1. Based on the germline V gene, the CDR1 and CDR2 sequences are SGHAT and FQNNGV. General study outcomes and caveats: Patients with persistent disease shared more public clonotypes (approximately 2,500) than newly diagnosed patients did (nearly 1,000). Sequencing and analysis were restricted to the TCR beta chain. The authors acknowledged the small sample size as a limitation that may reduce accuracy. Lower TCR Shannon entropy and fewer highly expanded clones were observed in persistent Graves' disease patients than in newly diagnosed patients, which suggested clonal expansion. Persistent disease showed preferential use of TRBV28, TRBJ1-2 and TRBJ2-5, whereas newly diagnosed disease favored TRBV20-1 and TRBJ2-1. Only peripheral blood was studied, because thyroid tissue, the primary lesion, was inaccessible.

Library preparation was by multiplex PCR. Sequencing took place on an Illumina HiSeq 4000. TCR beta libraries were built with iRepertoire HTBI primers and Arm-PCR amplification of CDR3 regions. Before sequencing, the PCR products went through gel purification. Regarding the original processing steps: A total of fewer than 80 TRBV and approximately 13 TRBJ segments were identified across samples and were used for gene usage analysis of CDR3 amino acid clonotypes. COPE and FqMerger were used to merge filtered high-quality paired reads into contigs. BLAST was used to align contigs to IMGT TRBV, TRBD and TRBJ reference genes, and CDR3 was defined according to IMGT. Any clonotype with a frequency above 0.1% was counted as a highly expanded clone. Shannon entropy was used to measure repertoire diversity, and the Gini coefficient was used to measure V-J evenness. Public clonotypes were defined as clonotypes shared by more than one individual. TCRdb reworked the public reads: Q25 trimming with fastp, MiXCR clone assembly, productive beta chains retained. All rows with the same CDR3 protein become a single entry with the most common DNA and genes. TCRdb, not the authors, supplied the V and J calls. In this sample the table shows roughly 610,000 distinct CDR3 sequences, 15% to 20% of which occur a single time. About 12% of the sample is taken by the ten largest.

Comments on this clonotype: Its specific antigen is unknown. Base qualities are missing; no much larger clone stands one base away.

What this sample's time point label stands for: newly diagnosed GD, antithyroid drugs for less than 3 months. For both TCR sequencing and RNA sequencing, RNA was extracted from PBMCs in TRIzol. The diagnosis of Graves' disease followed American Thyroid Association guidelines. Patients for the study were recruited at an endocrinology department in Xi'an, China. Each patient gave about 10 milliliters of peripheral blood, collected in an EDTA anticoagulant tube. PBMCs were isolated by Ficoll Paque Plus density gradient separation without further T cell sorting. RNA quality was checked with an Agilent 2100 Bioanalyzer and agarose gel, and concentration with a NanoDrop 2000. The same data also contributed to another study, on T cells in Graves' hyperthyroidism and ophthalmopathy. The second study's authors report: Stable Graves' hyperthyroidism was defined as the absence of progression to ophthalmopathy over 18 months of follow-up. Hyperthyroidism patients were newly diagnosed, had a disease duration of under 2 months, and were aged 18 to 65 years. Exclusion was applied to patients with uncontrolled infections, other autoimmune diseases, pregnancy or lactation. Diagnoses were established on the basis of clinical symptoms, serum thyroxine and TRAb, thyroid ultrasound, and orbital computed tomography. A first-round RT-PCR of the TCR CDR3 used the HTBI primer set with the Qiagen OneStep RT-PCR kit. Most expanded thyroid clonotypes (frequency above 0.001) were also detected in blood, suggesting blood repertoires may reflect thyroid immune responses. A model built on a 13 V-J signature distinguished ophthalmopathy from stable hyperthyroidism, reaching 85% to 90% sensitivity and around 81% specificity in cross-validation and 80%/75% in testing. During validation, the model predicted progression to ophthalmopathy a median of roughly six months ahead of onset, with more than 55% sensitivity and 72.22% specificity. To identify TCR V-J signatures that set the groups apart, the researchers used a discovery cohort of 90 to 100 patients, made up of some 41 with Graves' ophthalmopathy and about 60 with stable Graves' hyperthyroidism. Prospective prediction of ophthalmopathy was tested in an independent validation cohort consisting of some 18 hyperthyroidism patients and 17 patients who later progressed to ophthalmopathy. The approximately 97 discovery patients were randomly divided into training and test sets at a 7:3 ratio. In addition, the study compared T-cell repertoires in thyroid tissue and in blood from about 6 Graves' hyperthyroidism patients. After blood sampling, hyperthyroidism patients were treated with methimazole at a starting dose of 30 mg daily, and ophthalmopathy patients were treated with high-dose intravenous methylprednisolone. Libraries were constructed in a second round of multiplex PCR, after which size selection and purification were performed. Paired-end sequencing of the libraries was performed with 100 bp reads on an Illumina HiSeq2000. SOAPnuke was used to process the raw data, throwing out any read that contained adapters or uncalled bases, had a mean Phred below 15, or lacked an exact constant-primer or identifier match. High-quality paired reads were merged with COPE v1.2.5, and unique nucleotide sequences were defined as clonotypes. MiTCR v1.1 was used to align clonotypes to the IMGT TRBV, TRBD and TRBJ reference segments. The analysis included only V-J combinations with a frequency above 0.0001, which together covered 98% to 99.2% of the repertoires. The TCS score was defined as the ratio of F50 (clonal expansion) to E x V (chaos), calculated using BLOSUM62-based TCRdist between CDR3 peptides within each V-J. Welch's t-statistics and random forest reduced just over 500 V-J features to 13, which were used in a naive Bayes classifier (R e1071). No statistical method was used to set the sample size in advance, and investigators knew the group allocation. The paper reports TCR Vbeta CDR3 sequencing of roughly 140 peripheral blood samples: approximately 41 ophthalmopathy, under 85 hyperthyroidism and around 17 progressor patients.

This clonotype was obtained from a man younger than 30 with Graves disease. Donor details come from another sample of the same person, matched by shared clones. The rearrangement combines TRBV11-2 with TRBJ1-2; the D gene remains uncertain. Here the sequenced sample was peripheral blood mononuclear cells (PBMCs), taken at new diagnosis, from a patient treated with antithyroid drugs. For the CDR3, the sequence is CASSLGPAANYGYTF. Here is the DNA: TGTGCCAGCAGCTTAGGTCCGGCCGCCAACTATGGCTACACCTTC.